This is a list of T cell receptor beta chains from one sample in a study of blood T cell repertoires in COVID-19. The protocol was immunoSEQ multiplex PCR, while the TCRdb copy is restricted to in-frame clones and leaves out a portion. The sample consists of 110,000 to 150,000 clones, approximately 80% of them appearing once. The sample consisted of peripheral blood. The receptors derive from a human donor in a cohort sampled during active COVID-19. CDR3s leave out the opening cysteine and the closing phenylalanine or tryptophan. Fields, in order: V gene, J gene, clone size, CDR3 protein. The size field is filled for only some rows; it gives once, few, many or a size class.

v_gene: TRBV19; j_gene: TRBJ1-2; abundance: once; CDR3aa: ASSNGGGQALYGYT
v_gene: TRBV5-1; j_gene: TRBJ1-2; abundance: .; CDR3aa: ASSSTGDHGYT
v_gene: TRBV7-2; j_gene: TRBJ2-5; abundance: .; CDR3aa: ASSLWKGQYQETQY
v_gene: TRBV5-1; j_gene: TRBJ1-1; abundance: .; CDR3aa: ASSSLGAMNTEAF
v_gene: TRBV28; j_gene: TRBJ2-1; abundance: .; CDR3aa: ASKTQETRHEQF
v_gene: TRBV4-1; j_gene: TRBJ1-1; abundance: .; CDR3aa: ASSHHPGGVMNTEAF
v_gene: TRBV7-2; j_gene: TRBJ2-1; abundance: .; CDR3aa: ASSLPGAYNEQF
v_gene: TRBV25-1; j_gene: TRBJ1-6; abundance: .; CDR3aa: ASSELGGVAYNSPLH
v_gene: TRBV3-1/TRBV3-2; j_gene: TRBJ1-1; abundance: .; CDR3aa: ASSQVADMNTEAF
v_gene: TRBV15; j_gene: TRBJ1-4; abundance: .; CDR3aa: ATSRALAVRNEKLF
v_gene: TRBV10-3; j_gene: TRBJ2-2; abundance: .; CDR3aa: AIKVDIHTGELF
v_gene: TRBV11-3; j_gene: TRBJ1-6; abundance: .; CDR3aa: ASSPTLPGQINSPLH
v_gene: TRBV2; j_gene: TRBJ1-2; abundance: .; CDR3aa: ASRERPDRVGGYT
v_gene: TRBV2; j_gene: TRBJ2-1; abundance: .; CDR3aa: ASSENSLSYNEQF
v_gene: TRBV11-3; j_gene: TRBJ1-1; abundance: few; CDR3aa: ASSLTGIGNTEAF
v_gene: TRBV30; j_gene: TRBJ1-5; abundance: .; CDR3aa: AWASGFDQPQH
v_gene: TRBV19; j_gene: TRBJ1-5; abundance: .; CDR3aa: ASSILGAGQPQH
v_gene: TRBV19; j_gene: TRBJ1-6; abundance: .; CDR3aa: ASSAPEGQNNSPLH
v_gene: TRBV19; j_gene: TRBJ1-5; abundance: .; CDR3aa: ASSISHNQPQH
v_gene: TRBV11-1; j_gene: TRBJ2-1; abundance: few; CDR3aa: ASKRELNEQF
v_gene: TRBV6-6; j_gene: TRBJ2-3; abundance: .; CDR3aa: ASMLAGAPDTQY
v_gene: TRBV18; j_gene: TRBJ2-6; abundance: .; CDR3aa: ASSPLRGGGGANVLT
v_gene: TRBV6-5; j_gene: TRBJ2-3; abundance: .; CDR3aa: ASSPDSARLYTQY
v_gene: TRBV7-2; j_gene: TRBJ1-2; abundance: .; CDR3aa: ASSRDGGSGYT
v_gene: TRBV9; j_gene: TRBJ2-7; abundance: .; CDR3aa: ASSVDPDYEQY
v_gene: TRBV3-1/TRBV3-2; j_gene: TRBJ1-5; abundance: .; CDR3aa: ASSQAGTLNQPQH
v_gene: TRBV4-3; j_gene: TRBJ1-3; abundance: .; CDR3aa: ASSQGGQGSGNTIY
v_gene: TRBV6-5; j_gene: TRBJ2-5; abundance: once; CDR3aa: ASSPAGGKETQY
v_gene: TRBV5-1; j_gene: TRBJ2-3; abundance: .; CDR3aa: ASSRTGGVTDTQY
v_gene: TRBV7-2; j_gene: TRBJ1-2; abundance: .; CDR3aa: ASNRDSPNYGYT
v_gene: TRBV3-1/TRBV3-2; j_gene: TRBJ2-7; abundance: few; CDR3aa: ASSQAGQGYEQY
v_gene: TRBV11-3; j_gene: TRBJ2-1; abundance: .; CDR3aa: ASSQMGRDYNEQF
v_gene: TRBV13; j_gene: TRBJ2-6; abundance: .; CDR3aa: ASSLDQGALAGANVLT
v_gene: TRBV5-5; j_gene: TRBJ2-2; abundance: .; CDR3aa: ASSLAIRGHRELF
v_gene: TRBV5-4; j_gene: TRBJ2-5; abundance: .; CDR3aa: ASSQTSGVWETQY
v_gene: TRBV11-1; j_gene: TRBJ1-4; abundance: .; CDR3aa: ASSRSLNEKLF
v_gene: TRBV6-4; j_gene: TRBJ2-2; abundance: many; CDR3aa: ASSSAQGSGELF
v_gene: TRBV7-9; j_gene: TRBJ1-1; abundance: .; CDR3aa: ASTTDGEAF
v_gene: TRBV21-1; j_gene: TRBJ1-5; abundance: .; CDR3aa: ASSKSDSLTPQH
v_gene: TRBV5-1; j_gene: TRBJ2-5; abundance: .; CDR3aa: ASSSGTSEETQY
v_gene: TRBV19; j_gene: TRBJ2-1; abundance: .; CDR3aa: ASSIGPGYNEQF